The text below deals with one T cell receptor beta chain. Germline CDR1 reads LGHNA; CDR2 reads YNFKEQ. V gave up 0 bases and J gave up 12 bases; unmatched junction bases: 6. This CDR3 region has 16 residues. The record originates from a study of blood T cell repertoires in COVID-19. The assay was immunoSEQ multiplex PCR, and TCRdb's table has in-frame clones only and misses some. The table shows more than 200,000 clones, with less than 85% occurring only once. What was sequenced was peripheral blood. The sequence came from a woman in her 70s with active or convalescent COVID-19. The chain couples TRBV4-2 to TRBJ2-1; 15 positions match TRBD2. CDR3 sequence reads: CASSQDGLAGGLRQFF. In nucleotides, the CDR3 is TGTGCCAGCAGCCAAGATGGACTAGCGGGAGGGCTAAGGCAGTTCTTC.